This T cell receptor (beta chain) was obtained from a study of identifying expanded T cells in peripheral blood. Study observations and caveats: Clone count variance between approximately two-week samples rose with total template count.

Collection occurred without any documented infections or immune events in donors. Using immunoSEQ multiplex PCR, the repertoire was profiled, and TCRdb retains in-frame clones only, with some absent. This table holds 70,000 to 95,000 clones, 88% found once. About this clone: The antigen is unknown.

The germline gives CDR1 SGHAT, CDR2 FQNNGV. V shed 5 bases and J shed 6 bases, with 20 bases lying between them. The CDR3 runs to 16 residues. The TCR originated in a person aged 18 to 75 in good health. The chain has TRBV11-2 and TRBJ2-1; TRBD2 might be the D (6 bases). Source material: blood. The CDR3 DNA reads as TGTGCCAGCAGCCCGGCGGAGGGCCTAGTAAGCAATGAGCAGTTCTTC. This gives the protein CASSPAEGLVSNEQFF.